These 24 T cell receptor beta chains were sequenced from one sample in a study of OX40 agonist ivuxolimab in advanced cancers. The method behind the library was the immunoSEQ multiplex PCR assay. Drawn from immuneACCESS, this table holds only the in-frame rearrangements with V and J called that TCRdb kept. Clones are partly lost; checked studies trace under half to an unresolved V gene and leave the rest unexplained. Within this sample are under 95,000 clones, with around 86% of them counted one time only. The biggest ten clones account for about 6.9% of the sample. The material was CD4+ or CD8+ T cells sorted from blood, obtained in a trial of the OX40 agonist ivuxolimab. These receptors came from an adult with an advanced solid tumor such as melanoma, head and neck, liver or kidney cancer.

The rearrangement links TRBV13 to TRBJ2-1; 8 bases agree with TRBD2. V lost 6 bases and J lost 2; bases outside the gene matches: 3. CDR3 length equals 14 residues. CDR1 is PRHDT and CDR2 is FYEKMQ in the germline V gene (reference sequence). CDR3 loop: CASSRGRPYNEQFF. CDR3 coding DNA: TGTGCCAGCAGTCGCGGGAGGCCCTACAATGAGCAGTTCTTC.

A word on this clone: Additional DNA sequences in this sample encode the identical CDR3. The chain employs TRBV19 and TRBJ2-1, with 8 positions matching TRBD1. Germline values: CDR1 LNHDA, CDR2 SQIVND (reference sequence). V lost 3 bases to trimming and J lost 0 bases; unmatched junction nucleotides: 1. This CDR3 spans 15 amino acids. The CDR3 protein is CASSITGGSYNEQFF. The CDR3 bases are TGTGCCAGTAGTATCACAGGGGGCTCCTACAATGAGCAGTTCTTC.

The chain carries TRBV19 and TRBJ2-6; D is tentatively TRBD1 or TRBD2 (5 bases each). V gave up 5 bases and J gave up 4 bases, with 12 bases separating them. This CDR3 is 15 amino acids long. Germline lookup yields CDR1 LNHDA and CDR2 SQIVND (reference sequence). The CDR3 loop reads CASSPRGSGANVLTF. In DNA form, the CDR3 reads TGTGCCAGTAGTCCCCGGGGCTCCGGGGCCAACGTCCTGACTTTC.

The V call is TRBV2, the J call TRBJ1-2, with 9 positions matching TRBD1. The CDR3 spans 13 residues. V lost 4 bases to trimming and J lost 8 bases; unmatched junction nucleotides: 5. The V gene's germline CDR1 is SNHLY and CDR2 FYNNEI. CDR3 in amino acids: CASSGGQGGGYTF. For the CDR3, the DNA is TGTGCCAGCAGTGGGGGACAGGGAGGAGGCTACACCTTC.

The CDR3 loop is CASGFGGEETQYF. Here the CDR3 DNA reads TGTGCTAGTGGTTTTGGAGGGGAAGAGACCCAGTACTTC. The chain links TRBV12-5 to TRBJ2-5, with a possible D match to TRBD2 (6 bases). This CDR3 comprises 13 residues. V was trimmed by 3 bases and J by 3 bases, leaving 8 bases between them. CDR1 and CDR2 (germline): LGHNT, FRNRAP.

The CDR3 reads CASRDSYTGELFF. The CDR3 coding sequence is TGTGCCAGTCGGGACTCCTACACCGGGGAGCTGTTTTTT. The rearrangement links TRBV9 to TRBJ2-2; D may be TRBD2 (6 bases). Germline values: CDR1 SGDLS, CDR2 YYNGEE. V lost 8 bases, J lost 3 bases, and 11 bases lay in between. The CDR3 is 13 residues long.

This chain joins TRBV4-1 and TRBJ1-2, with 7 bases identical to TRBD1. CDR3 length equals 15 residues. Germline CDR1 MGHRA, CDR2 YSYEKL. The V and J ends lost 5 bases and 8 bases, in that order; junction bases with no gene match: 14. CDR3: CASSVSETGLGGYTF. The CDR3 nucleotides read TGCGCCAGCAGCGTGTCAGAGACAGGGTTGGGCGGCTACACCTTC.

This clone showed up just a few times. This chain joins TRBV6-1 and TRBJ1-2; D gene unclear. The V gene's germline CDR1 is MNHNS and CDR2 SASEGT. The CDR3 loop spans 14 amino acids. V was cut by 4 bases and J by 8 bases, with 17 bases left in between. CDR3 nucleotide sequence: TGTGCCAGCAGTGGGACGACGTACGGGTCCGGCTACACCTTC. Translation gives CASSGTTYGSGYTF.

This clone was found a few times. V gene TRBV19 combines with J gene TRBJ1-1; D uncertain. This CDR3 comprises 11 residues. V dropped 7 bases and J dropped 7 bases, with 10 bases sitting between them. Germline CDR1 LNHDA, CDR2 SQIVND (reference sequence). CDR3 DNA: TGTGCCAGTATTCGAGCAGGTGAAGCTTTCTTT. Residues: CASIRAGEAFF.

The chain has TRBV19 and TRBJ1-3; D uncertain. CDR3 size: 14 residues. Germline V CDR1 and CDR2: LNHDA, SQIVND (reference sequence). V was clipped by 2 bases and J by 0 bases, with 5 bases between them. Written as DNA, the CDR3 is TGTGCCAGTAGTATAATAGACTCTGGAAACACCATATATTTT. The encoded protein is CASSIIDSGNTIYF. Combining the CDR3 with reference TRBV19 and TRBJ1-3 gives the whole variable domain DGGITQSPKYLFRKEGQNVTLSCEQNLNHDAMYWYRQDPGQGLRLIYYSQIVNDFQKGDIAEGYSVSREKKESFPLTVTSAQKNPTAFYLCASSIIDSGNTIYFGEGSWLTVV.

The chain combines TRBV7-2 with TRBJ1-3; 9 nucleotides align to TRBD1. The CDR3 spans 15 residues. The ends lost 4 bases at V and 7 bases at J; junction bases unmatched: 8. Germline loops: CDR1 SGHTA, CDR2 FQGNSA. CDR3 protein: CASSSGPGTGNTIYF. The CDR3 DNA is TGTGCCAGCAGCTCGGGTCCCGGGACAGGGAACACCATATATTTT.

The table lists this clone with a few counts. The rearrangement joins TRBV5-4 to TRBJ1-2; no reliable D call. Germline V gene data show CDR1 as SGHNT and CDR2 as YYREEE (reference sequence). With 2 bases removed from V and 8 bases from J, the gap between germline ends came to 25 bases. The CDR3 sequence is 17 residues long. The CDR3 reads CASSFGVFEQPSVGYTF. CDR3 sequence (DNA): TGTGCCAGCAGCTTCGGTGTGTTCGAGCAACCGTCGGTAGGCTACACCTTC.

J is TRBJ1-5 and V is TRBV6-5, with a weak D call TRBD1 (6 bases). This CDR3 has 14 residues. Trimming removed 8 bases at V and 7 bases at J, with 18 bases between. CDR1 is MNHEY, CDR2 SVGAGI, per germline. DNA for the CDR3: TGTGCCAGCTCCTCTTACAGGGTTGGACAGCCCCAGCATTTT. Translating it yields CASSSYRVGQPQHF.

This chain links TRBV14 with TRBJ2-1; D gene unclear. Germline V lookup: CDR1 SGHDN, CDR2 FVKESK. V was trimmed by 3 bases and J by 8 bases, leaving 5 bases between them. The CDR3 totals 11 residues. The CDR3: CASSHFHEQFF. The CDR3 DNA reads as TGTGCCAGCAGCCACTTTCATGAGCAGTTCTTC.

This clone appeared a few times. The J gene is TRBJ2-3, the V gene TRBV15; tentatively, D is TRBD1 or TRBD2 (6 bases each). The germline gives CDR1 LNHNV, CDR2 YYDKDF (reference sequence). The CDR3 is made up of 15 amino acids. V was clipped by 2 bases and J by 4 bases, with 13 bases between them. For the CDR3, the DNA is TGTGCCACCAGCAGACAACAGGGAGGTCCAGATACGCAGTATTTT. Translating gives CATSRQQGGPDTQYF.

This chain's CDR3 is CASSVNRGRSGYTF. The CDR3 DNA reads TGCGCCAGCAGTGTTAACAGGGGGCGCAGTGGCTACACCTTC. This chain connects TRBV10-1 to TRBJ1-2; 9 nucleotides align to TRBD1. Per the germline V gene, CDR1 is WNHNN and CDR2 is SYGVQD (reference sequence). There are 14 residues in the CDR3. With V trimmed by 4 bases and J by 7 bases, 7 bases remained unmatched.

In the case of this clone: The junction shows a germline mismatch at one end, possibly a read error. CDR3 DNA: TGTACCAGCAGCCCTCATGGGAAGGGTGGCTACACCTTC. Protein product: CTSSPHGKGGYTF. The chain combines TRBV7-8 with TRBJ1-2; no definite D call. CDR1 SGHVS and CDR2 FQNEAQ come from the germline V gene. The CDR3 is made up of 13 amino acids.

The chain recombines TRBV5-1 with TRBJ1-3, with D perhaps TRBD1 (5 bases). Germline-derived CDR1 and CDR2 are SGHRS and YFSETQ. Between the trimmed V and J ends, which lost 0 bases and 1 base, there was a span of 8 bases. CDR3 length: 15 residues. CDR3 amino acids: CASSLAGVSGNTIYF. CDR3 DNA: TGCGCCAGCAGCTTGGCGGGGGTGTCTGGAAACACCATATATTTT.

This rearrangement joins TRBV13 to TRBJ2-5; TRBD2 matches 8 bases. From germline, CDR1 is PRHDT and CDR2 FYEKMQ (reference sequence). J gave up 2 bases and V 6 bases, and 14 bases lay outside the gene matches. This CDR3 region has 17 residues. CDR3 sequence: CASSSRKSGGVQETQYF. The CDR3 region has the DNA TGTGCCAGCAGTTCCAGAAAGAGCGGGGGTGTACAAGAGACCCAGTACTTC. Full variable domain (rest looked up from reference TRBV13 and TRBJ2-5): AAGVIQSPRHLIKEKRETATLKCYPIPRHDTVYWYQQGPGQDPQFLISFYEKMQSDKGSIPDRFSAQQFSDYHSELNMSSLELGDSALYFCASSSRKSGGVQETQYFGPGTRLLVL.

The CDR3 sequence: CASSLGGTTYEQYF. The DNA for the CDR3 is TGTGCCAGCAGCTTAGGTGGGACAACCTACGAGCAGTACTTC. This chain links TRBV13 with TRBJ2-7, with D possibly TRBD1 on 6 matching bases. The CDR3 is made up of 14 amino acids. The V gene lost 0 bases and the J gene lost 2 bases, with 8 bases spanning the gap. Germline CDR1 reads PRHDT; CDR2 reads FYEKMQ (reference sequence).

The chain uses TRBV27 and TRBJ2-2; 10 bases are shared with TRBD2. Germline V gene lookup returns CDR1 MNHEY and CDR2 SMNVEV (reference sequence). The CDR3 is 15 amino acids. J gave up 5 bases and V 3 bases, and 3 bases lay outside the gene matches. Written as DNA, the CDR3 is TGTGCCAGCAGTTTGGGACTAGCGAGTACCGGGGAGCTGTTTTTT. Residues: CASSLGLASTGELFF.

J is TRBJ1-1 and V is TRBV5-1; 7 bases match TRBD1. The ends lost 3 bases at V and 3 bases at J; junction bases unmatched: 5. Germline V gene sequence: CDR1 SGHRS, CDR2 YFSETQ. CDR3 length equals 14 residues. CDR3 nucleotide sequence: TGCGCCAGCAGCTCCTATGACAGGGACACTGAAGCTTTCTTT. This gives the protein CASSSYDRDTEAFF.

The CDR3 spells CASYELSGEWNEQFF. As DNA, the CDR3 is TGCGCCAGCTACGAACTATCAGGGGAGTGGAATGAGCAGTTCTTC. V gene TRBV5-1 combines with J gene TRBJ2-1; D perhaps matches TRBD1 (6 bases). The CDR3 consists of 15 residues. Looked up from germline, CDR1 is SGHRS and CDR2 is YFSETQ. Trimming removed 7 bases from V and 7 bases from J, with 21 bases in between.

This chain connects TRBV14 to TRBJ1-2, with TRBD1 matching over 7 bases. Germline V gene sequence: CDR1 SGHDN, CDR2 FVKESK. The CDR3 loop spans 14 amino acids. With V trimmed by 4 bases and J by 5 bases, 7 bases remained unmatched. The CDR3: CASSRASTGYGYTF. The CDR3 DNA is TGTGCCAGCAGCCGAGCCTCGACAGGGTATGGCTACACCTTC.